Presented here are 15 T cell receptor beta chains from one specimen sequenced in a study of cytomegalovirus exposure and HLA in healthy donors (TCRdb year 2017). Library prep was done by the immunoSEQ multiplex PCR assay. For the multiplex PCR, a mixture combining 60 forward primers for TCR Vbeta segments and 13 reverse primers for TCR Jbeta segments was used. Sourced from immuneACCESS, this table was stored by TCRdb with only in-frame sequences that have V and J called. A share of the clones is absent; for the studies checked, an unresolved V gene accounts for under half, and the remainder has no known explanation. A total of under 200,000 clones appear in this sample, approximately 88% of them only once. The ten largest clones capture roughly 2.6% of the sample. Sequenced input: PBMCs. Receptors originate from a woman in her forties or fifties in good health and CMV-seropositive.

The chain carries TRBV2 and TRBJ1-5; perhaps TRBD1 as D (6 bases). Germline values: CDR1 SNHLY, CDR2 FYNNEI. The CDR3 totals 15 residues. V was pared by 1 base and J by 6 bases, with 13 bases between. CDR3 in amino acids: CASSEGQGHGQPQHF. Written as DNA, the CDR3 is TGTGCCAGCAGTGAAGGGCAGGGGCATGGTCAGCCCCAGCATTTT.

J is TRBJ1-1 and V is TRBV7-2; the D gene is possibly TRBD1 (5 bases). Deletions cut 7 bases from V and 1 base from J, with 10 bases between. Germline V lookup: CDR1 SGHTA, CDR2 FQGNSA. CDR3 length: 13 residues. CDR3 sequence: CASTIDRNTEAFF. CDR3 in DNA: TGTGCCAGCACCATCGACAGGAACACTGAAGCTTTCTTT.

The sample holds a few counts of this clone. The V and J genes are TRBV6-6 and TRBJ1-6; 9 bases line up with TRBD1. V gave up 6 bases and J gave up 3 bases; unmatched junction bases: 6. This CDR3 contains 16 residues. From germline, CDR1 is MNHNY and CDR2 SVGAGI (reference sequence). The CDR3 protein is CASSNPGQGYNSPLHF. CDR3 nucleotide sequence: TGTGCCAGCAGCAATCCGGGACAGGGCTATAATTCACCCCTCCACTTT.

The chain couples TRBV2 to TRBJ2-1; D ambiguous. Looked up from germline, CDR1 is SNHLY and CDR2 is FYNNEI. The ends were cut back, 0 bases at V and 13 bases at J, with 13 bases in the middle. This CDR3 comprises 13 residues. The DNA of the CDR3 is TGTGCCAGCAGTGAAGCCCCCCAGGATCTACAGTTCTTC. Residues: CASSEAPQDLQFF. The complete variable domain, with remaining parts taken from reference TRBV2 and TRBJ2-1, reads EPEVTQTPSHQVTQMGQEVILRCVPISNHLYFYWYRQILGQKVEFLVSFYNNEISEKSEIFDDQFSVERPDGSNFTLKIRSTKLEDSAMYFCASSEAPQDLQFFGPGTRLTVL.

The gene calls are TRBV7-8 and TRBJ2-7, with 8 bases matching TRBD2. CDR3 length: 16 residues. Germline loops: CDR1 SGHVS, CDR2 FQNEAQ. V was pared by 5 bases and J by 5 bases, with 14 bases of the junction left unmatched. The CDR3 is CASSGRPGLGLNEQYF. CDR3 DNA sequence: TGTGCCAGCAGCGGGAGACCGGGACTAGGGCTTAACGAGCAGTACTTC.

This clone was picked up a small number of times. The gene calls are TRBV5-6 and TRBJ1-4, with TRBD1 as a possible D gene (5 bases). Germline CDR1 is SGHDT and CDR2 is YYEEEE. This CDR3 has 12 amino acids. V lost 4 bases and J lost 10, with 11 bases in between. Here the CDR3 DNA reads TGTGCCAGCAGCAAGGGGTACGGAAAACTGTTTTTT. Translating it yields CASSKGYGKLFF. The whole variable domain, filled in from reference TRBV5-6 and TRBJ1-4, reads DAGVTQSPTHLIKTRGQQVTLRCSPKSGHDTVSWYQQALGQGPQFIFQYYEEEERQRGNFPDRFSGHQFPNYSSELNVNALLLGDSALYLCASSKGYGKLFFGSGTQLSVL.

The chain uses TRBV9 and TRBJ1-4; no clear D. V dropped 4 bases and J dropped 8 bases, with 15 bases sitting between them. CDR1 SGDLS and CDR2 YYNGEE come from the germline V gene. The CDR3 has 14 residues. The CDR3: CASSRTGGGEKLFF. The CDR3 DNA reads TGTGCCAGCAGCCGGACGGGCGGCGGGGAAAAACTGTTTTTT.

The chain links TRBV2 to TRBJ2-5; the match to TRBD2 covers 7 bases. Germline CDR1 SNHLY, CDR2 FYNNEI. The V segment lost 7 bases and the J segment 7 bases; nucleotides outside the gene matches: 9. This CDR3 is built from 13 residues. The CDR3 region is CASNLAGVGTQYF. The CDR3 nucleotides are TGTGCCAGCAATCTCGCGGGGGTCGGGACCCAGTACTTC.

This chain joins TRBV19 and TRBJ2-1, with TRBD2 matching 9 bases. V was pared by 0 bases and J by 7 bases, with 4 bases of the junction left unmatched. CDR1 is LNHDA and CDR2 is SQIVND in the germline V gene (reference sequence). CDR3 length equals 15 residues. DNA for the CDR3: TGTGCCAGTAGTATAGAAGCGGGGGGTCAGAATGAGCAGTTCTTC. Protein product: CASSIEAGGQNEQFF.

The CDR3 is CASQTTNTEAFF. The CDR3 bases are TGTGCCAGCCAAACAACCAACACTGAAGCTTTCTTT. The chain has TRBV2 and TRBJ1-1; D is uncertain. V was pared by 8 bases and J by 2 bases, with 9 bases between. Germline V gives CDR1 SNHLY, CDR2 FYNNEI. This CDR3 is built from 12 residues.

The rearrangement uses TRBV2 and TRBJ2-6; D remains unclear. Germline CDR1 SNHLY, CDR2 FYNNEI. This CDR3 is built from 15 residues. The ends were cut back, 7 bases at V and 0 bases at J, with 10 bases in the middle. The CDR3 loop reads CASNRGSSGANVLTF. Here the CDR3 DNA reads TGTGCCAGCAATAGAGGCAGCTCTGGGGCCAACGTCCTGACTTTC.

The chain joins TRBV4-1 to TRBJ2-7; D unresolved. The length of the CDR3 is 13 residues. Trimming removed 0 bases from V and 3 bases from J, with 6 bases in between. Germline-derived CDR1 and CDR2 are MGHRA and YSYEKL. The DNA of the CDR3 is TGCGCCAGCAGCCAAGATGGCAGCTACGAGCAGTACTTC. Translation gives CASSQDGSYEQYF.

This clone has only a few counts. This chain links TRBV10-3 with TRBJ2-1; 10 positions match TRBD1. The J segment lost 4 bases and the V segment lost 10 bases, leaving 10 bases of the junction unmatched. Germline V CDR1 and CDR2: ENHRY, SYGVKD. CDR3 length: 15 residues. Here the CDR3 DNA reads TGTGCCAGCCGAATTGGGACAGGGGAGTACAATGAGCAGTTCTTC. It encodes CASRIGTGEYNEQFF.

The chain uses TRBV5-1 and TRBJ2-1; unclear D gene. CDR1 and CDR2 (germline): SGHRS, YFSETQ. This CDR3 has 15 residues. Trimming cost V 4 bases and J 0 bases, with 11 bases left between them. In DNA form, the CDR3 reads TGCGCCAGCAGCCCAAGGCCTAGCTCCTACAATGAGCAGTTCTTC. It yields the protein CASSPRPSSYNEQFF.

V and J are TRBV14 and TRBJ1-4; 8 bases align to TRBD1. The CDR3 sequence is 16 residues long. The germline gives CDR1 SGHDN, CDR2 FVKESK. V lost 0 bases, J lost 3 bases, and 3 bases stayed unmatched. The CDR3 reads CASSQEDRVANEKLFF. DNA for the CDR3: TGTGCCAGCAGCCAAGAGGACAGGGTTGCTAATGAAAAACTGTTTTTT.